This is a list of T cell receptor beta chains from one sample in a study of cytomegalovirus exposure and HLA in healthy donors. Here immunoSEQ multiplex PCR was the method, and the copy in TCRdb shows in-frame clones only, minus some. This table holds about 260,000 clones, approximately 85% found once. The sequenced sample was PBMCs. The receptors were gathered from a woman aged 40 to 49 in good health and CMV-seropositive. CDR3s include the opening cysteine and the closing phenylalanine or tryptophan. The D gene is left open where the match is weak. The listing skips clone size in some rows; elsewhere it reads once, few, many or a size class.

NA	NA	TRBV4-3	TRBJ2-7	15	CASSQEGPYSYEQYF	TGCGCCAGCAGCCAAGAGGGCCCTTACTCCTACGAGCAGTACTTC
NA	NA	TRBV27	TRBJ2-2	16	CASSLFGTSNTGELFF	TGTGCCAGCAGTTTGTTCGGTACGTCGAACACCGGGGAGCTGTTTTTT
NA	TRBD1	TRBV5-1	TRBJ2-7	15	CASSLASGQTYEQYF	TGCGCCAGCAGCTTGGCCTCGGGACAGACCTACGAGCAGTACTTC
NA	TRBD2	TRBV19	TRBJ2-7	15	CASSIVSGIGYEQYF	TGTGCCAGTAGTATAGTTAGCGGGATAGGCTACGAGCAGTACTTC
NA	TRBD1	TRBV18	TRBJ2-7	16	CASSPQGQGSSYEQYF	TGTGCCAGCTCACCCCAGGGACAGGGTAGCTCCTACGAGCAGTACTTC
NA	NA	TRBV10-3	TRBJ1-2	14	CAISEPEMYYGYTF	TGTGCCATCAGTGAGCCCGAGATGTACTATGGCTACACCTTC
NA	TRBD2	TRBV10-3	TRBJ2-1	14	CAISSGRLYNEQFF	TGTGCCATCAGTAGCGGGAGACTCTACAATGAGCAGTTCTTC
NA	NA	TRBV5-4	TRBJ1-1	16	CASSLALQSPNTEAFF	TGTGCCAGCAGCTTGGCCTTGCAGTCGCCGAACACTGAAGCTTTCTTT
NA	TRBD2	TRBV7-9	TRBJ2-1	13	CSSSLAGDREQFF	TGTTCCAGCAGCTTAGCGGGAGATCGTGAGCAGTTCTTC
few	TRBD2	TRBV7-9	TRBJ2-1	16	CSSSLGRTSGNNEQFF	TGTTCCAGCAGCTTAGGAAGGACTAGCGGAAACAATGAGCAGTTCTTC
NA	NA	TRBV7-2	TRBJ2-7	12	CASRQNPYEQYF	TGTGCCTCCAGACAGAATCCCTACGAGCAGTACTTC
NA	NA	TRBV9	TRBJ1-1	12	CASSVDRGEAFF	TGTGCCAGCAGCGTAGATAGGGGTGAAGCTTTCTTT
NA	NA	TRBV7-9	TRBJ2-5	17	CASSLSVSVTNQETQYF	TGTGCCAGCAGCTTGTCCGTTAGCGTGACAAACCAAGAGACCCAGTACTTC
NA	NA	TRBV19	TRBJ2-7	14	CASSIARGVYEQYF	TGTGCCAGTAGTATCGCTCGCGGGGTCTACGAGCAGTACTTC
few	NA	TRBV30	TRBJ1-1	12	CAWSVRGSRAFF	TGTGCCTGGAGTGTACGGGGTTCGAGAGCTTTCTTT
NA	NA	TRBV9	TRBJ2-1	15	CASSVQGAINNEQFF	TGTGCCAGCAGCGTACAAGGGGCGATCAACAATGAGCAGTTCTTC
once	NA	TRBV7-9	TRBJ1-3	18	CSSSRTPIRQNSGNTIYF	TGTTCCAGCAGCCGAACCCCCATACGACAGAACTCTGGAAACACCATATATTTT
NA	TRBD2	TRBV6-1	TRBJ2-3	15	CASRVAGAKTDTQYF	TGTGCCAGCAGAGTAGCGGGAGCGAAGACAGATACGCAGTATTTT
NA	TRBD1	TRBV30	TRBJ2-4	13	CAWEVDRANSQYF	TGTGCCTGGGAAGTCGACAGGGCAAACAGTCAGTACTTC
NA	TRBD1	TRBV19	TRBJ2-7	11	CASSPGQGIYF	TGTGCCAGTAGTCCGGGACAGGGGATCTACTTC
NA	NA	TRBV4-3	TRBJ1-2	15	CASSRYRDGPYGYTF	TGCGCCAGCAGCCGTTACAGGGACGGCCCTTATGGCTACACCTTC
NA	TRBD1	TRBV28	TRBJ2-7	14	CASSLGTVSYEQYF	TGTGCCAGCAGTTTAGGGACAGTCTCCTACGAGCAGTACTTC
few	TRBD1	TRBV11-3	TRBJ1-1	17	CASGPRVRDRGETEAFF	TGTGCCAGCGGACCCCGCGTGCGGGACAGGGGAGAGACTGAAGCTTTCTTT
NA	TRBD2	TRBV4-1	TRBJ2-3	16	CASSQEWREAADTQYF	TGCGCCAGCAGCCAAGAGTGGCGGGAGGCGGCAGATACGCAGTATTTT
NA	NA	TRBV30	TRBJ1-3	15	CAWSVPSESGNTIYF	TGTGCCTGGAGTGTCCCCTCAGAATCTGGAAACACCATATATTTT
once	NA	TRBV5-5	TRBJ2-5	16	CASSLIGASSQETQYF	TGTGCCAGCAGCTTGATTGGGGCCAGCTCTCAAGAGACCCAGTACTTC
NA	NA	TRBV7-2	TRBJ1-5	18	CASSLGGAKGHINQPQHF	TGTGCCAGCAGCTTAGGGGGCGCCAAGGGCCATATCAATCAGCCCCAGCATTTT
NA	NA	TRBV7-2	TRBJ2-1	15	CASSLGGIPYNEQFF	TGTGCCAGCAGCTTAGGAGGGATTCCCTACAATGAGCAGTTCTTC
NA	NA	TRBV11-3	TRBJ2-7	14	CASSPDYFFSEQYF	TGTGCCAGCAGCCCGGACTACTTTTTCAGCGAGCAGTACTTC
NA	TRBD2	TRBV28	TRBJ2-7	14	CASTDKTSTKGQYF	TGTGCCAGCACAGACAAGACTAGCACAAAGGGGCAGTACTTC
NA	TRBD1	TRBV19	TRBJ1-2	15	CASSISTGGNYGYTF	TGTGCCAGTAGTATCTCGACAGGGGGCAACTATGGCTACACCTTC
NA	NA	TRBV2	TRBJ2-7	15	CASSVYRGSTYEQYF	TGTGCCAGCAGTGTTTATAGGGGATCGACCTACGAGCAGTACTTC
NA	TRBD1	TRBV18	TRBJ2-6	17	CASSPGQGSSGANVLTF	TGTGCCAGCTCACCGGGACAGGGGAGCTCTGGGGCCAACGTCCTGACTTTC
NA	TRBD2	TRBV28	TRBJ2-7	14	CASSLSGPPGEQYF	TGTGCCAGCAGTCTTAGCGGGCCCCCCGGCGAGCAGTACTTC
NA	NA	TRBV18	TRBJ2-7	12	CASSLSSYEQYF	TGTGCCAGCTCACTCTCCTCCTACGAGCAGTACTTC
NA	NA	TRBV7-9	TRBJ1-2	15	CASSEGHNYNYGYTF	TGTGCCAGCAGCGAGGGACACAATTATAACTATGGCTACACCTTC
NA	NA	TRBV6-6	TRBJ1-6	15	CASSSHRDRNSPLHF	TGTGCCAGCAGTTCCCACAGGGATAGGAATTCACCCCTCCACTTT
NA	TRBD2	TRBV25-1	TRBJ2-3	16	CASSEFVAGRTDTQYF	TGTGCCAGCAGTGAGTTCGTAGCGGGAAGGACAGATACGCAGTATTTT
NA	TRBD1	TRBV7-9	TRBJ1-2	15	CASSRGAQGAEGYTF	TGTGCCAGCAGCCGGGGAGCACAGGGGGCGGAGGGCTACACCTTC
NA	TRBD2	TRBV6-5	TRBJ2-7	15	CASSYSGRSVYEQYF	TGTGCCAGCAGCTATAGCGGGAGGTCGGTCTACGAGCAGTACTTC
NA	NA	TRBV7-2	TRBJ2-1	14	CASSLDGSGNEQFF	TGTGCCAGCAGCTTAGATGGTTCAGGGAATGAGCAGTTCTTC
NA	TRBD2	TRBV6-5	TRBJ2-7	12	CASGTSGRAGYF	TGTGCCAGCGGGACTAGCGGGAGGGCCGGGTACTTC
NA	NA	TRBV7-9	TRBJ2-2	15	CASSPTGLPRRELFF	TGTGCCAGCAGCCCAACGGGACTGCCCAGGCGGGAGCTGTTTTTT